This T cell receptor (beta chain) was recorded in a study of blood T cells in healthy people across ages. Germline lookup yields CDR1 LGHDT and CDR2 YNNKEL (reference sequence). The V gene end was trimmed by 3 bases and the J gene end by 2 bases; junction bases not matched to a gene: 5. The CDR3 consists of 16 residues. The use of a sample-barcoded 5' primer and a J-beta primer mix characterized a second PCR of about 6 to 12 cycles. Unique molecular identifiers of 12 random nucleotides labeled each cDNA. The study obtained at least 2.5 million CDR3-containing paired-end reads from every sample. MiXCR was run by TCRdb on the 5' RACE reads, yielding one entry per CDR3 protein. The data show 1.5 million to 2 million distinct CDR3 sequences, with about 31% seen just once and around 10% held by the top ten. This clonotype was seen more than once but under ten times.

The rearrangement uses TRBV3-1 and TRBJ2-3, with 10 bases aligning to TRBD1. Sequenced material: blood. The source of this sequence is a woman in her 30s in good health. The CDR3 reads CASSHGTGVSTDTQYF. DNA of the CDR3: TGTGCCAGCAGCCACGGGACAGGGGTCTCCACAGATACGCAGTATTTT.